This TCR beta chain was captured in a study of cytomegalovirus exposure and HLA in healthy donors. This CDR3 is built from 15 residues. The J segment lost 5 bases and the V segment lost 1 base, leaving 7 bases of the junction unmatched. Germline-derived CDR1 and CDR2 are SEHNR and FQNEAQ (reference sequence). Clones were read by immunoSEQ multiplex PCR, and TCRdb kept only the in-frame ones, dropping some. The sample yields 120,000 or so clones, about 87% seen once. The rearrangement uses TRBV7-9 and TRBJ2-5; 7 bases fit TRBD1. The sequence was obtained from a young woman in good health and CMV-seronegative. Source material: PBMCs. Here the CDR3 reads CASSLGGQVLETQYF. CDR3 DNA sequence: TGTGCCAGCAGCTTAGGCGGACAGGTTTTGGAGACCCAGTACTTC. The variable domain in full, completed from reference TRBV7-9 and TRBJ2-5, reads DTGVSQNPRHKITKRGQNVTFRCDPISEHNRLYWYRQTLGQGPEFLTYFQNEAQLEKSRLLSDRFSAERPKGSFSTLEIQRTEQGDSAMYLCASSLGGQVLETQYFGPGTRLLVL.